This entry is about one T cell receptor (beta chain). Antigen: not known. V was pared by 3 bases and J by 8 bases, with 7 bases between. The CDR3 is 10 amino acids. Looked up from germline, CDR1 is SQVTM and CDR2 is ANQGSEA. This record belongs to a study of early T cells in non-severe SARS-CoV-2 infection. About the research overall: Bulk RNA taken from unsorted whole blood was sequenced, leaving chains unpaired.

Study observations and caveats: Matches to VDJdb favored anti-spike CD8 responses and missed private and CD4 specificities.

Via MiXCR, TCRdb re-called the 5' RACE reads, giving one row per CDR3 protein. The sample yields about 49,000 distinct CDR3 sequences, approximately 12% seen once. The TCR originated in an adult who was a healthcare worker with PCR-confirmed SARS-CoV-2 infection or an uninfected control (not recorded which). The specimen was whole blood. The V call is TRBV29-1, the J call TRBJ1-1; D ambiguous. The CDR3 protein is CSVERLEAFF. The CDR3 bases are TGCAGCGTTGAGAGGCTGGAAGCTTTCTTT.